Listed below are T cell receptor beta chains from one sample, sequenced in a study of blood T cells in healthy people across ages. In TCRdb, the 5' RACE reads were re-called with MiXCR into one record per CDR3 protein. The sample contains 800,000 to 950,000 distinct CDR3 sequences, about 27% of which appear only once. The data also belong to a second study, concerning T cells of mothers and their children.

The sample consisted of blood. The receptors shown here come from a woman aged 40 to 49 in good health. Both conserved end residues are part of each CDR3. The D gene is left open where the match is weak. Clone size appears in some rows only: once, few, many, or a class for an expanded clone.

j_gene: TRBJ2-7; abundance: NA; v_gene: TRBV5-6; d_gene: TRBD1; CDR3aa: CASSTQGPSSYEQYF; CDR3nt: TGTGCCAGCAGCACACAGGGGCCGTCCTCCTACGAGCAGTACTTC
j_gene: TRBJ2-7; abundance: many; v_gene: TRBV28; d_gene: NA; CDR3aa: CASCGTPSNEQYF; CDR3nt: TGTGCCAGCTGCGGGACACCGTCGAACGAGCAGTACTTC
j_gene: TRBJ2-1; abundance: NA; v_gene: TRBV20-1; d_gene: NA; CDR3aa: CSAEPVLNEQFF; CDR3nt: TGCAGTGCTGAGCCAGTGCTCAATGAGCAGTTCTTC
j_gene: TRBJ2-5; abundance: NA; v_gene: TRBV28; d_gene: NA; CDR3aa: CASSYRVNSQYF; CDR3nt: TGTGCCAGCAGTTACAGGGTAAACAGCCAGTACTTC
j_gene: TRBJ1-2; abundance: NA; v_gene: TRBV12-3/TRBV12-4; d_gene: NA; CDR3aa: CASSTGSHGYTF; CDR3nt: TGTGCCAGCAGTACGGGGTCCCATGGCTACACCTTC
j_gene: TRBJ2-6; abundance: few; v_gene: TRBV15; d_gene: NA; CDR3aa: CATSRDWGAPSGANVLTF; CDR3nt: TGTGCCACCAGCAGAGATTGGGGAGCCCCATCTGGGGCCAACGTCCTGACTTTC
j_gene: TRBJ1-5; abundance: NA; v_gene: TRBV5-1; d_gene: TRBD1; CDR3aa: CASSATGSSNQPQHF; CDR3nt: TGCGCCAGCAGCGCGACAGGGTCGAGCAATCAGCCCCAGCATTTT
j_gene: TRBJ1-1; abundance: NA; v_gene: TRBV7-9; d_gene: NA; CDR3aa: CASSLGPGHTEAFF; CDR3nt: TGTGCCAGCAGCTTAGGGCCAGGCCACACTGAAGCTTTCTTT
j_gene: TRBJ2-7; abundance: many; v_gene: TRBV24-1; d_gene: NA; CDR3aa: CATSDKYEQYF; CDR3nt: TGTGCCACCAGTGATAAATACGAGCAGTACTTC
j_gene: TRBJ1-5; abundance: NA; v_gene: TRBV12-3/TRBV12-4; d_gene: TRBD1; CDR3aa: CASSSTGGVQPQHF; CDR3nt: TGTGCCAGCAGCAGCACAGGGGGAGTCCAGCCCCAGCATTTT
j_gene: TRBJ2-7; abundance: many; v_gene: TRBV10-3; d_gene: NA; CDR3aa: CAISESNGGPYEQYF; CDR3nt: TGTGCCATCAGTGAGTCGAACGGAGGACCCTACGAGCAGTACTTC
j_gene: TRBJ1-2; abundance: many; v_gene: TRBV6-6; d_gene: NA; CDR3aa: CASSASGTNYGYTF; CDR3nt: TGTGCCAGCAGTGCCTCCGGGACTAACTATGGCTACACCTTC
j_gene: TRBJ1-5; abundance: NA; v_gene: TRBV20-1; d_gene: TRBD1; CDR3aa: CSAPGQGGGQPQHF; CDR3nt: TGCAGTGCTCCGGGACAGGGGGGGGGTCAGCCCCAGCATTTT
j_gene: TRBJ1-3; abundance: NA; v_gene: TRBV27; d_gene: NA; CDR3aa: CASSSQGGNTIYF; CDR3nt: TGTGCCAGCAGTTCCCAAGGGGGAAACACCATATATTTT
j_gene: TRBJ2-5; abundance: many; v_gene: TRBV10-3; d_gene: TRBD2; CDR3aa: CAIRASGGQETQYF; CDR3nt: TGTGCCATCAGGGCTAGCGGGGGCCAAGAGACCCAGTACTTC
j_gene: TRBJ2-3; abundance: NA; v_gene: TRBV6-5; d_gene: NA; CDR3aa: CASSYSFARLGTDTQYF; CDR3nt: TGTGCCAGCAGTTACTCGTTTGCCCGGCTAGGCACAGATACGCAGTATTTT
j_gene: TRBJ1-2; abundance: few; v_gene: TRBV6-2/TRBV6-3; d_gene: TRBD1; CDR3aa: CASSYRATGQNYGYTF; CDR3nt: TGTGCCAGCAGTTACCGAGCTACGGGACAGAACTATGGCTACACCTTC
j_gene: TRBJ2-5; abundance: many; v_gene: TRBV4-1; d_gene: TRBD2; CDR3aa: CASSLLRPLAGGQETQYF; CDR3nt: TGCGCCAGCAGCCTCCTCCGCCCTTTAGCGGGGGGCCAAGAGACCCAGTACTTC
j_gene: TRBJ2-7; abundance: many; v_gene: TRBV29-1; d_gene: NA; CDR3aa: CSVRDQGNGDEQYF; CDR3nt: TGCAGCGTTAGGGACCAGGGGAATGGCGACGAGCAGTACTTC
j_gene: TRBJ2-5; abundance: NA; v_gene: TRBV7-3; d_gene: TRBD2; CDR3aa: CASSPRNGGEETQYF; CDR3nt: TGTGCCAGCAGCCCTCGTAACGGGGGGGAAGAGACCCAGTACTTC
j_gene: TRBJ2-2; abundance: NA; v_gene: TRBV12-3/TRBV12-4; d_gene: NA; CDR3aa: CASSPTPGTGELFF; CDR3nt: TGTGCCAGCAGTCCTACTCCCGGGACCGGGGAGCTGTTTTTT
j_gene: TRBJ2-7; abundance: NA; v_gene: TRBV28; d_gene: TRBD2; CDR3aa: CASSLLLAGAYEQYF; CDR3nt: TGTGCCAGCAGTTTATTACTAGCGGGAGCCTACGAGCAGTACTTC
j_gene: TRBJ2-7; abundance: once; v_gene: TRBV2; d_gene: TRBD2; CDR3aa: CASSLPGRGVVSYEQYF; CDR3nt: TGTGCCAGCAGTCTTCCCGGACGGGGGGTCGTATCCTACGAGCAGTACTTC
j_gene: TRBJ2-2; abundance: NA; v_gene: TRBV20-1; d_gene: NA; CDR3aa: CSARDQGSGELFF; CDR3nt: TGCAGTGCTAGAGACCAGGGGTCCGGGGAGCTGTTTTTT
j_gene: TRBJ2-1; abundance: few; v_gene: TRBV15; d_gene: NA; CDR3aa: CATSRVRGNEQFF; CDR3nt: TGTGCCACCAGCAGAGTCAGGGGCAATGAGCAGTTCTTC
j_gene: TRBJ1-5; abundance: few; v_gene: TRBV29-1; d_gene: NA; CDR3aa: CSVAQANSNQPQHF; CDR3nt: TGCAGCGTTGCTCAGGCTAATAGCAATCAGCCCCAGCATTTT
j_gene: TRBJ1-2; abundance: NA; v_gene: TRBV7-9; d_gene: NA; CDR3aa: CASSYHGTYQSNYGYTF; CDR3nt: TGTGCCAGCAGCTATCACGGGACATACCAATCTAACTATGGCTACACCTTC
j_gene: TRBJ2-3; abundance: NA; v_gene: TRBV29-1; d_gene: TRBD1; CDR3aa: CSSLQGDTQYF; CDR3nt: TGCAGCTCCCTACAGGGGGATACGCAGTATTTT
j_gene: TRBJ2-7; abundance: NA; v_gene: TRBV12-3/TRBV12-4; d_gene: NA; CDR3aa: CASSSPYSYEQYF; CDR3nt: TGTGCCAGCAGTTCCCCCTATTCCTACGAGCAGTACTTC
j_gene: TRBJ2-1; abundance: NA; v_gene: TRBV4-1; d_gene: TRBD2; CDR3aa: CASSQEGGGGAFNEQFF; CDR3nt: TGCGCCAGCAGCCAAGAGGGTGGCGGGGGGGCCTTCAATGAGCAGTTCTTC
j_gene: TRBJ1-6; abundance: many; v_gene: TRBV7-9; d_gene: NA; CDR3aa: CASSDGGGYHNSPLHF; CDR3nt: TGTGCCAGCAGTGACGGGGGAGGGTACCATAATTCACCCCTCCACTTT
j_gene: TRBJ1-2; abundance: few; v_gene: TRBV20-1; d_gene: NA; CDR3aa: CSARPYGYTF; CDR3nt: TGCAGTGCTAGACCCTATGGCTACACCTTC
j_gene: TRBJ1-2; abundance: few; v_gene: TRBV6-5; d_gene: TRBD1; CDR3aa: CASSYSRQGAGYGYTF; CDR3nt: TGTGCCAGCAGTTACTCTAGACAGGGGGCTGGCTATGGCTACACCTTC
j_gene: TRBJ2-4; abundance: NA; v_gene: TRBV5-1; d_gene: TRBD1; CDR3aa: CASNIDRGDIQYF; CDR3nt: TGCGCCAGCAACATTGACAGGGGAGACATTCAGTACTTC
j_gene: TRBJ2-5; abundance: few; v_gene: TRBV5-1; d_gene: TRBD2; CDR3aa: CASSSGLAGGSQETQYF; CDR3nt: TGCGCCAGCAGCTCAGGACTAGCGGGGGGCTCCCAAGAGACCCAGTACTTC
j_gene: TRBJ2-1; abundance: few; v_gene: TRBV28; d_gene: TRBD1; CDR3aa: CTSSHRQGAVSYNEQFF; CDR3nt: TGTACCAGCAGTCACCGACAGGGGGCTGTCTCCTACAATGAGCAGTTCTTC
j_gene: TRBJ2-3; abundance: few; v_gene: TRBV7-9; d_gene: TRBD1; CDR3aa: CASSFGTGKYTDTQYF; CDR3nt: TGTGCCAGCAGCTTCGGGACAGGCAAATACACAGATACGCAGTATTTT